This note documents a single TCR beta chain sequence. Its antigen is not known. Germline V lookup: CDR1 SGHTA, CDR2 FQGTGA. The CDR3 spans 15 residues. V lost 5 bases and J 2 bases, leaving 15 bases between the germline ends. This entry is derived from a study of chemoradiotherapy in HPV16-positive cancers. Study details: Two HPV16-positive patients' cells yielded candidate HPV-specific clones and common motifs.

Repertoires were generated with immunoSEQ multiplex PCR, while TCRdb's copy carries only in-frame clones and drops some. The sample has about 10,000 clones, 86% seen once. Repeated repertoire sampling spanned the course of chemoradiotherapy. Findings of the study overall: Candidate HPV-specific clones and E7-related TCR motifs grew in tumor during treatment. For HPV16-positive patients, expanding HPV-responsive T cells associated with longer recurrence-free survival.

The specimen comprised blood, sampled from a patient who underwent chemoradiotherapy. The J gene is TRBJ2-5, the V gene TRBV7-3; D is perhaps TRBD1 or TRBD2 (5 bases each). This clonotype was obtained from a human donor with HPV-associated anogenital cancer. The CDR3 loop reads CASSPGLGVQETQYF. CDR3 DNA: TGTGCCAGCAGCCCGGGCCTGGGGGTTCAAGAGACCCAGTACTTC.